This record concerns one T cell receptor beta chain sequence. Antigen unknown. This entry comes from a study of T cell responses to AZD1222 COVID-19 vaccine. Study-wide results and caveats: It was only after the peak T cell response that any repertoires were sampled.

Using immunoSEQ multiplex PCR, the repertoire was profiled, and TCRdb retains in-frame clones only, with some absent. Of fewer than 120,000 clones detected, 81% appear once; the ten largest clones hold around 4.6%. Sequences were derived from peripheral blood, sampled on day 0 of AZD1222 vaccination. The sequence derives from an adult in good health.

CDR3 nucleotides: TGCGCCAGCAGCTTAGGATGGGGGTACCTATCTGGGGCCAACGTCCTGACTTTC. It encodes CASSLGWGYLSGANVLTF. J is TRBJ2-6 and V is TRBV5-1; D is perhaps TRBD1 or TRBD2 (5 bases each). Germline V CDR1 and CDR2: SGHRS, YFSETQ. V shed 2 bases and J shed 1 base, with 16 bases lying between them. There are 18 residues in the CDR3.